A selection of T cell receptor beta chains follows, all from one sample in a study of T-cell reconstitution after alpha-beta-depleted transplantation in children. Each CDR3 protein gets one entry after TCRdb re-called the PCR reads with MiXCR. The sample contains 29,000 or so distinct CDR3 sequences, about 6.3% of which appear only once. The material was PBMCs, mostly from graft donor cells, obtained 180 days after TCRalphabeta/CD19-depleted stem cell transplant. The source of these receptors is a male patient younger than 18 who had a stem cell transplant for acute myeloid leukemia, so the T cells may come from the graft donor. CDR3s include the opening cysteine and the closing phenylalanine or tryptophan. Fields, in order: V gene, clone size, D gene, J gene, CDR3 DNA, CDR3 protein. D genes are given only for firm matches. Some rows mark clone size as missing; the rest say once, few, many or name a class of expanded clone.

V: TRBV27
size: many
D: TRBD2
J: TRBJ2-3
DNA: TGTGCCAGCAGTCCCGATACCACTAGCGGGAGTTTCGCAGATACGCAGTATTTT
CDR3: CASSPDTTSGSFADTQYF

V: TRBV19
size: many
D: -
J: TRBJ2-7
DNA: TGTGCCAGTAGTAACCGGGGTCCCGGGGTTGACGAGCAGTACTTC
CDR3: CASSNRGPGVDEQYF

V: TRBV28
size: many
D: -
J: TRBJ1-5
DNA: TGTGCCAGCAAACTGTCCGGTGACACGAATCAGCCCCAGCATTTT
CDR3: CASKLSGDTNQPQHF

V: TRBV20-1
size: many
D: -
J: TRBJ1-2
DNA: TGCAGTGCCGCTATCGATGGCTACACCTTC
CDR3: CSAAIDGYTF

V: TRBV11-3
size: many
D: -
J: TRBJ2-5
DNA: TGTGCCAGCAGCTTAGGAGGGTACGCCGAGACCCAGTACTTC
CDR3: CASSLGGYAETQYF

V: TRBV9
size: many
D: -
J: TRBJ2-1
DNA: TGTGCCAGCAGCGAGGGGATAGCGGCAAGCTCCTTAAGCTCCTACAATGAGCAGTTCTTC
CDR3: CASSEGIAASSLSSYNEQFF

V: TRBV7-2
size: many
D: -
J: TRBJ2-7
DNA: TGTGCCAGCAGCTTAGTGGGGACGGATACCTACGAGCAGTACTTC
CDR3: CASSLVGTDTYEQYF

V: TRBV18
size: -
D: -
J: TRBJ1-1
DNA: TGTGCCAGCTCACCACCGAAAGGGGGGAACACTGAAGCTTTCTTT
CDR3: CASSPPKGGNTEAFF

V: TRBV12-3/TRBV12-4
size: medium-sized
D: TRBD2
J: TRBJ2-5
DNA: TGTGCCAGCAGTCCCGGGACTACCAAAGAGACCCAGTACTTC
CDR3: CASSPGTTKETQYF

V: TRBV29-1
size: many
D: TRBD2
J: TRBJ2-3
DNA: TGCAGCGTTACCCCGACTAGCTCAGTCGATACGCAGTATTTT
CDR3: CSVTPTSSVDTQYF

V: TRBV7-4
size: many
D: -
J: TRBJ2-7
DNA: TGTGCCAGCAGCCGTTATTGGCGGGCTAGCTCCTACGAGCAGTACTTC
CDR3: CASSRYWRASSYEQYF

V: TRBV5-6
size: -
D: -
J: TRBJ2-1
DNA: TGTGCCAGCAGCCCCCGGCGGCAGTGGACCCACAATGAGCAGTTCTTC
CDR3: CASSPRRQWTHNEQFF

V: TRBV10-3
size: many
D: TRBD2
J: TRBJ2-3
DNA: TGTGCCATCAATACAGCGGGAGTTTTGGATACGCAGTATTTT
CDR3: CAINTAGVLDTQYF

V: TRBV5-8
size: -
D: -
J: TRBJ1-1
DNA: TGTGCCAGCAGCTTGAGACTAATCCAACGGGGAGCTTTCTTT
CDR3: CASSLRLIQRGAFF

V: TRBV18
size: many
D: -
J: TRBJ2-7
DNA: TGTGCCAGCTCACCTTTCAGGTTAGGGGCGACAGCGGGCCAAGCCGACGAGCAGTACTTC
CDR3: CASSPFRLGATAGQADEQYF

V: TRBV28
size: many
D: TRBD2
J: TRBJ2-6
DNA: TGTGCCAGCAGCCCCTGGCTAGCGGGCTCTGGGGCCAACGTCCTGACTTTC
CDR3: CASSPWLAGSGANVLTF